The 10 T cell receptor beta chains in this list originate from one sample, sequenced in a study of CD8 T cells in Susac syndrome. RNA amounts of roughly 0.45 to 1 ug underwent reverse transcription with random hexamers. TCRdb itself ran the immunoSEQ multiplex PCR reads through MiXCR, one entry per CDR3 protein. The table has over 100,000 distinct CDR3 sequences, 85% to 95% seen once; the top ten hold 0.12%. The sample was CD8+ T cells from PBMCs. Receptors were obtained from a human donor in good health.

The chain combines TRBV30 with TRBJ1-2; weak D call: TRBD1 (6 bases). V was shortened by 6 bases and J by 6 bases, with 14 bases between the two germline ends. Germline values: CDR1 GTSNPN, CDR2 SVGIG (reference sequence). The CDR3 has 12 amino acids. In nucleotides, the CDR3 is TGTGCCTGCCCCGCGAGGGGGAATGGCTACACCTTC. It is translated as CACPARGNGYTF.

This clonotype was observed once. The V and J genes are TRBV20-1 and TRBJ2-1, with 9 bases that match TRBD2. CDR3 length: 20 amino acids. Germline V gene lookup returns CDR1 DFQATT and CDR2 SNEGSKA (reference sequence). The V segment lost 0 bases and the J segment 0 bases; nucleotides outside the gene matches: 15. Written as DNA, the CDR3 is TGCAGTGCTAGAGATGGCCGGAGGCGGGAGGGTCCTGGCTCCTACAATGAGCAGTTCTTC. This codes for CSARDGRRREGPGSYNEQFF.

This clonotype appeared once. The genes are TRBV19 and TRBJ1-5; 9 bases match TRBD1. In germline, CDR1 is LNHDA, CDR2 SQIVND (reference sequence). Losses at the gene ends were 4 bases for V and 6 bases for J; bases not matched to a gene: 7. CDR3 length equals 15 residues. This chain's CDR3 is CASSTNRGPGQPQHF. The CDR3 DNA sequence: TGTGCCAGTAGTACCAACAGGGGGCCCGGTCAGCCCCAGCATTTT.

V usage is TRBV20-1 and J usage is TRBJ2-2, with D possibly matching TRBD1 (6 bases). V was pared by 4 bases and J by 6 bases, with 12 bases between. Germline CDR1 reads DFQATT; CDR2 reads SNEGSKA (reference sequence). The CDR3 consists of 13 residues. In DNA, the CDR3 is TGCAGTGCTATACAGGGTTTTGCCGGGGAGCTGTTTTTT. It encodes CSAIQGFAGELFF.

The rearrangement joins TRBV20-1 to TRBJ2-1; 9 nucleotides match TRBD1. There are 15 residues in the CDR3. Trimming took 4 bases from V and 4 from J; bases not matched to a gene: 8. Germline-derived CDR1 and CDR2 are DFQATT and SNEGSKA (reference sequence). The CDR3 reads CSAIPGQGPYNEQFF. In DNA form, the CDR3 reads TGCAGTGCTATTCCGGGACAGGGACCTTACAATGAGCAGTTCTTC.

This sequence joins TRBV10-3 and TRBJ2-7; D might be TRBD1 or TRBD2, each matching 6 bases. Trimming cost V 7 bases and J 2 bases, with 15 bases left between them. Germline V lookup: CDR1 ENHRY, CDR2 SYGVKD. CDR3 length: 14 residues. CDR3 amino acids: CAITAGHSPYEQYF. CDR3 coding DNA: TGTGCCATCACGGCGGGACATTCTCCCTACGAGCAGTACTTC.

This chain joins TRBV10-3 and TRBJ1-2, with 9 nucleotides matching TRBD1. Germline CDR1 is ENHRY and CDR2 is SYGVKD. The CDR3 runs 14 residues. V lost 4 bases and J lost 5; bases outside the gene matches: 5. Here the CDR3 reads CAISGPGQGYGYTF. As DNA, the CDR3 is TGTGCCATCAGTGGCCCGGGACAGGGTTATGGCTACACCTTC.

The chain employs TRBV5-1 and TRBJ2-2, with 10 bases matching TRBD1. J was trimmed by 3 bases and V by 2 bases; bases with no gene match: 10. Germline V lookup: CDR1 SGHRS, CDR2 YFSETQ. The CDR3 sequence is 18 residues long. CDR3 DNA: TGCGCCAGCAGCTTCGATACCACGGGACAGGGGTACACCGGGGAGCTGTTTTTT. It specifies CASSFDTTGQGYTGELFF.

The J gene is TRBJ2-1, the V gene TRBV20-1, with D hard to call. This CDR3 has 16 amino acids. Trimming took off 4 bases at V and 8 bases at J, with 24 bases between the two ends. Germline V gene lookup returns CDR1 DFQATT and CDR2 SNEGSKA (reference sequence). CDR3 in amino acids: CSATNNPGPFDDEQFF. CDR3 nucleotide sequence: TGCAGTGCTACGAATAATCCGGGCCCCTTCGACGATGAGCAGTTCTTC.

Here the CDR3 DNA reads TGTGCCAGCAGCGGCCGGGCGACAGCGGCGACTAGCACAGATACGCAGTATTTT. Translation gives CASSGRATAATSTDTQYF. V usage is TRBV7-9 and J usage is TRBJ2-3; D is possibly TRBD1 or TRBD2 (5 bases each). Germline V gene data show CDR1 as SEHNR and CDR2 as FQNEAQ (reference sequence). This CDR3 contains 18 residues. Trimming removed 5 bases from V and 0 bases from J, with 21 bases in between.